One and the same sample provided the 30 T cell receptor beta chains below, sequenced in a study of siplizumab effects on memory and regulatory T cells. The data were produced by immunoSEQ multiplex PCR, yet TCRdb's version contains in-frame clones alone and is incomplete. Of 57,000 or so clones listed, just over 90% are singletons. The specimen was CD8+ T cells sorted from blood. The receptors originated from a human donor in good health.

As DNA, the CDR3 is TGTGCCAGCAGTTTAAAGGGGCACTTAAATCAGCCCCAGCATTTT. Residues: CASSLKGHLNQPQHF. The chain combines TRBV28 with TRBJ1-5; D is perhaps TRBD1 (5 bases). Trimming cost V 2 bases and J 4 bases, with 12 bases left between them. This CDR3 region has 15 residues. CDR1 and CDR2 (germline): MDHEN, SYDVKM.

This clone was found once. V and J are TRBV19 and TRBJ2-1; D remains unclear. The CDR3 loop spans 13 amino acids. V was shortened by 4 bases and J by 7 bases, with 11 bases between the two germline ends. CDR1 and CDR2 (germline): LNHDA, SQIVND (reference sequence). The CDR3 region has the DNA TGTGCCAGTAGTACTCACCTAGGGAATGAGCAGTTCTTC. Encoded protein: CASSTHLGNEQFF.

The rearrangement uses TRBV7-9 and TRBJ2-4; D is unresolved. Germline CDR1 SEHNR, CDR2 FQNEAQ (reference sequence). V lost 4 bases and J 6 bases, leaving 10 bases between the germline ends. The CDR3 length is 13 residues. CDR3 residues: CASSSTSGNIQYF. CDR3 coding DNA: TGTGCCAGCAGCTCCACGTCGGGAAACATTCAGTACTTC.

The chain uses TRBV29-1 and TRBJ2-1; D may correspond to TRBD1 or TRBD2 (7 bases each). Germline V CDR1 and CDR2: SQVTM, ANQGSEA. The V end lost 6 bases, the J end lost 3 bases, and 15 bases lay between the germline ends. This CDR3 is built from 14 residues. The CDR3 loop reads CSVEPGGDYNEQFF. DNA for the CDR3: TGCAGCGTCGAACCAGGGGGGGACTACAATGAGCAGTTCTTC.

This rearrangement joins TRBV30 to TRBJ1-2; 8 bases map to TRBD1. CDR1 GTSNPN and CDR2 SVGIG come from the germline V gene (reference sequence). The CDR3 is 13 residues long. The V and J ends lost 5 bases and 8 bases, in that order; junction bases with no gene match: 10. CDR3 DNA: TGTGCCTGGTGCTATGGACAGGGATACGGCTACACCTTC. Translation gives CAWCYGQGYGYTF. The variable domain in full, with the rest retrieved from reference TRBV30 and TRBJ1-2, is SQTIHQWPATLVQPVGSPLSLECTVEGTSNPNLYWYRQAAGRGLQLLFYSVGIGQISSEVPQNLSASRPQDRQFILSSKKLLLSDSGFYLCAWCYGQGYGYTFGSGTRLTVV.

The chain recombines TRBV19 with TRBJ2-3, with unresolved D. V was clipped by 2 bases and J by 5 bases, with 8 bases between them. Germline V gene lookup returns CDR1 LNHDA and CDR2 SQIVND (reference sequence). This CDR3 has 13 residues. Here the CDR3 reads CASSIIEGDTQYF. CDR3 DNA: TGTGCCAGTAGTATAATTGAAGGAGATACGCAGTATTTT.

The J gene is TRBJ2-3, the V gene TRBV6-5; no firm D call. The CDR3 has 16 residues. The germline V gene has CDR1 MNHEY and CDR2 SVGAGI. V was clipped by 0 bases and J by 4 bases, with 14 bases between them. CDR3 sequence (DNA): TGTGCCAGCAGTTACTCGAGGATTCCCGGGCCAGATACGCAGTATTTT. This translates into CASSYSRIPGPDTQYF.

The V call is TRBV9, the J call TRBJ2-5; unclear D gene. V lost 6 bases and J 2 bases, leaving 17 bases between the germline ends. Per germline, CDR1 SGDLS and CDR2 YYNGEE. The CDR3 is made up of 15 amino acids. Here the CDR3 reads CASTPNGARQETQYF. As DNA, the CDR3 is TGTGCCAGCACCCCCAACGGAGCTAGGCAAGAGACCCAGTACTTC.

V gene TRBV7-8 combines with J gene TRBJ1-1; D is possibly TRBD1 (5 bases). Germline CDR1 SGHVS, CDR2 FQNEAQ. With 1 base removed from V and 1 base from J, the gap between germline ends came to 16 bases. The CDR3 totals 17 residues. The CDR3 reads CASSLGGGSMPNTEAFF. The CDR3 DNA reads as TGTGCCAGCAGCTTAGGTGGGGGATCCATGCCGAACACTGAAGCTTTCTTT.

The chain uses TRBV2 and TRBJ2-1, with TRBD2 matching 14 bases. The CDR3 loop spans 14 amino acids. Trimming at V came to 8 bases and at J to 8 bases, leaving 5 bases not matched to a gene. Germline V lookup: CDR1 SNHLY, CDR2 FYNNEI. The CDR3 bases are TGTGCCAGCCTCGGGACTAGCGGGAGCTATGAGCAGTTCTTC. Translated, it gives CASLGTSGSYEQFF.

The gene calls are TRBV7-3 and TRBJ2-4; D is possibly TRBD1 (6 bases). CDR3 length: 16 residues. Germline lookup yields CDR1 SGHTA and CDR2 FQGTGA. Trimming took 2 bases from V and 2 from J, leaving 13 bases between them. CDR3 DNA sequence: TGTGCCAGCAGCTTAGGGGGCCTATCCTCCAAAAACATTCAGTACTTC. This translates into CASSLGGLSSKNIQYF.

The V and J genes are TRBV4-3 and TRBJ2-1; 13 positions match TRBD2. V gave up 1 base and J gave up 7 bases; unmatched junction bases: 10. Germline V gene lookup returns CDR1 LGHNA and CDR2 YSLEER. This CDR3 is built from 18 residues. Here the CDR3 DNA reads TGCGCCAGCAGCCAAGGAGGGGGTCCGGGACTAGCGGGAAATGAGCAGTTCTTC. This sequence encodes CASSQGGGPGLAGNEQFF.

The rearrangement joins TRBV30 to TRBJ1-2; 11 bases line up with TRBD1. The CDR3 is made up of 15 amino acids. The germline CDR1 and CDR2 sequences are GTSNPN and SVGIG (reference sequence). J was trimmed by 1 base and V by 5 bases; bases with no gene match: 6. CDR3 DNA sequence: TGTGCCTGGGGTCGGACAGGGGGCCATAACTATGGCTACACCTTC. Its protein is CAWGRTGGHNYGYTF.

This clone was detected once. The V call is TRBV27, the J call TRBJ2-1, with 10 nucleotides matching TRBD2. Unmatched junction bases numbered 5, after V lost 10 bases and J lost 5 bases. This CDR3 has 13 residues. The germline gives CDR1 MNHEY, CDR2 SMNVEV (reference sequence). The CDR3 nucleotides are TGTGCCACCGGACTAGCGGTAGACAATGAGCAGTTCTTC. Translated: CATGLAVDNEQFF.

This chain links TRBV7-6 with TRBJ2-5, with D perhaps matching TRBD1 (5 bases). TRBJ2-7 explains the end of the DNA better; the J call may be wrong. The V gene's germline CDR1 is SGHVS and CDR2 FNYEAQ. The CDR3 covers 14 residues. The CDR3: CASSYNDDSYEQYF. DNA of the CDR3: TGTGCCAGCAGCTACAACGACGACAGCTACGAGCAGTACTTC.

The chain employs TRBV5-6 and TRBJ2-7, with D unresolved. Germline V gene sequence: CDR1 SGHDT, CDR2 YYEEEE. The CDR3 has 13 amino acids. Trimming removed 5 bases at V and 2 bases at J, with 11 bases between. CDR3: CASRIRTAYEQYF. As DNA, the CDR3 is TGTGCCAGCAGGATCAGGACCGCCTACGAGCAGTACTTC. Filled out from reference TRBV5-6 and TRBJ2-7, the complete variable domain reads DAGVTQSPTHLIKTRGQQVTLRCSPKSGHDTVSWYQQALGQGPQFIFQYYEEEERQRGNFPDRFSGHQFPNYSSELNVNALLLGDSALYLCASRIRTAYEQYFGPGTRLTVT.

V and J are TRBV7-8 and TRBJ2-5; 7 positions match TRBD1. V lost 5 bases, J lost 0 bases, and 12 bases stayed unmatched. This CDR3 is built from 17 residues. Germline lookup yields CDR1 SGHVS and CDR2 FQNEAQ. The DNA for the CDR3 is TGTGCCAGCAGCCAACCAGGGACAGTTCAGTACCAAGAGACCCAGTACTTC. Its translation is CASSQPGTVQYQETQYF. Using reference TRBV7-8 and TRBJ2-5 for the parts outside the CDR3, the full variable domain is GAGVSQSPRYKVAKRGQDVALRCDPISGHVSLFWYQQALGQGPEFLTYFQNEAQLDKSGLPSDRFFAERPEGSVSTLKIQRTQQEDSAVYLCASSQPGTVQYQETQYFGPGTRLLVL.

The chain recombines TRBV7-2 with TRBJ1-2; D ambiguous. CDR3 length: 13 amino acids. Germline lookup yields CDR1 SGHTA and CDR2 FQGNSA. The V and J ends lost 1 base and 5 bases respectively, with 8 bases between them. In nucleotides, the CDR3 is TGTGCCAGCAGCTTAGGGAATTTATATGGCTACACCTTC. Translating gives CASSLGNLYGYTF.

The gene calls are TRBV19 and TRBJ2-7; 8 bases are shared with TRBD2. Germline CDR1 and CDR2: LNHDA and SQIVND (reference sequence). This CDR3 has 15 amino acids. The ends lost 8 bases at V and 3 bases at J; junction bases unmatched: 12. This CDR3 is CASSPGRAFHYEQYF. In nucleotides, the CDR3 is TGTGCCAGTTCCCCCGGGAGGGCCTTCCACTACGAGCAGTACTTC.

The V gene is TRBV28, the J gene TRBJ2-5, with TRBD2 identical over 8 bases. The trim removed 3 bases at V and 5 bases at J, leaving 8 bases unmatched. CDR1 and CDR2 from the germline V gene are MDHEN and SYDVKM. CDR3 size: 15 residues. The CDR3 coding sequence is TGTGCCAGCAGTTTCCCCCCTAGCGGGCGGGAGACCCAGTACTTC. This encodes CASSFPPSGRETQYF.

CDR3 in amino acids: CASTKGESYNEQFF. Here the CDR3 DNA reads TGCGCCAGCACGAAAGGGGAATCCTACAATGAGCAGTTCTTC. This chain links TRBV5-1 with TRBJ2-1; D is perhaps TRBD1 (5 bases). The V gene's germline CDR1 is SGHRS and CDR2 YFSETQ. This CDR3 has 14 amino acids. V was clipped by 6 bases and J by 1 base, with 11 bases between them.

CDR3 in DNA: TGTGCCAGCAGCAAAGTACCGGGGCTGGGGGGCTTTGGTGAGCAGTTCTTC. It specifies CASSKVPGLGGFGEQFF. The chain recombines TRBV21-1 with TRBJ2-1. TRBV21-1 is deemed a pseudogene. There are 17 residues in the CDR3.

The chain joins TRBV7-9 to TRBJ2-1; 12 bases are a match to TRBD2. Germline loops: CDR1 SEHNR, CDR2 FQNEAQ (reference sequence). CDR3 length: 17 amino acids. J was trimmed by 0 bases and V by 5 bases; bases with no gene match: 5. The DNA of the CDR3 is TGTGCCAGCAGCCCGACTAGCGGGAGTATCTCCTACAATGAGCAGTTCTTC. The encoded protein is CASSPTSGSISYNEQFF.

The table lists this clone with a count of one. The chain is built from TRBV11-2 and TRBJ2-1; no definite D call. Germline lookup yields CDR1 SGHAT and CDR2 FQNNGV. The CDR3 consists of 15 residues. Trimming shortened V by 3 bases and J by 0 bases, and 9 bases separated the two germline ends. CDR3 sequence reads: CASSLALTSYNEQFF. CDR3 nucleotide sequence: TGTGCCAGCAGCTTGGCTTTAACCTCCTACAATGAGCAGTTCTTC.

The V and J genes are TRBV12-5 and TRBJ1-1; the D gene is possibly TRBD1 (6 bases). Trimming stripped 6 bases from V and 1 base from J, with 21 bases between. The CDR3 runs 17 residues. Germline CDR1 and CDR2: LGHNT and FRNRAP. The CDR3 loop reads CASGNPYPQGSNTEAFF. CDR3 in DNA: TGTGCTAGTGGGAACCCCTACCCACAGGGCTCGAACACTGAAGCTTTCTTT.

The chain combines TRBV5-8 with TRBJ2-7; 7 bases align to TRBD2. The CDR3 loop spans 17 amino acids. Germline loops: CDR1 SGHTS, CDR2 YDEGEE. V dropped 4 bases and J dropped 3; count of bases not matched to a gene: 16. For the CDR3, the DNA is TGTGCCAGCAGCCCGGGGCGAGTGTGGCGGGGGAACTACGAGCAGTACTTC. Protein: CASSPGRVWRGNYEQYF.

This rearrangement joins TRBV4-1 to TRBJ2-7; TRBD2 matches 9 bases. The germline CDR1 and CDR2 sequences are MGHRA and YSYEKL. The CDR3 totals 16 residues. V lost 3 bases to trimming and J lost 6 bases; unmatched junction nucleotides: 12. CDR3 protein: CASSHAGGSGSFEQYF. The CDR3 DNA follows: TGCGCCAGCAGCCACGCGGGGGGTAGCGGGAGTTTCGAGCAGTACTTC.

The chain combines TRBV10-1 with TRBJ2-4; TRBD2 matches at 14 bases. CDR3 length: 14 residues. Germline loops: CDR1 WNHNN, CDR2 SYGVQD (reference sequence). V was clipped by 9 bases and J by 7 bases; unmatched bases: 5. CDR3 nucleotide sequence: TGCGCCAGGACTAGCGGGAGGGCGAGGAACATTCAGTACTTC. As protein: CARTSGRARNIQYF.

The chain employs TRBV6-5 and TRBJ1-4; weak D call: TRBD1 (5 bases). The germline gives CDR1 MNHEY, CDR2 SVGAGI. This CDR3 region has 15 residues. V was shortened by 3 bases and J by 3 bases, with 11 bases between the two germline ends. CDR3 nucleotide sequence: TGTGCCAGCAGTTATAACAGGCTCTCTAATGAAAAACTGTTTTTT. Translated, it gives CASSYNRLSNEKLFF.

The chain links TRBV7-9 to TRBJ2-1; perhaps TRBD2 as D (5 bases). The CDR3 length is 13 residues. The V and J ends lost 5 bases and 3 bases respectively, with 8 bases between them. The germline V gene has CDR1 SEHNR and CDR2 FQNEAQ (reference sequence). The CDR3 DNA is TGTGCCAGCAGCCCCCGGGACTACAATGAGCAGTTCTTC. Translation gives CASSPRDYNEQFF. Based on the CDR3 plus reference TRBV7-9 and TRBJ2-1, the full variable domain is DTGVSQNPRHKITKRGQNVTFRCDPISEHNRLYWYRQTLGQGPEFLTYFQNEAQLEKSRLLSDRFSAERPKGSFSTLEIQRTEQGDSAMYLCASSPRDYNEQFFGPGTRLTVL.